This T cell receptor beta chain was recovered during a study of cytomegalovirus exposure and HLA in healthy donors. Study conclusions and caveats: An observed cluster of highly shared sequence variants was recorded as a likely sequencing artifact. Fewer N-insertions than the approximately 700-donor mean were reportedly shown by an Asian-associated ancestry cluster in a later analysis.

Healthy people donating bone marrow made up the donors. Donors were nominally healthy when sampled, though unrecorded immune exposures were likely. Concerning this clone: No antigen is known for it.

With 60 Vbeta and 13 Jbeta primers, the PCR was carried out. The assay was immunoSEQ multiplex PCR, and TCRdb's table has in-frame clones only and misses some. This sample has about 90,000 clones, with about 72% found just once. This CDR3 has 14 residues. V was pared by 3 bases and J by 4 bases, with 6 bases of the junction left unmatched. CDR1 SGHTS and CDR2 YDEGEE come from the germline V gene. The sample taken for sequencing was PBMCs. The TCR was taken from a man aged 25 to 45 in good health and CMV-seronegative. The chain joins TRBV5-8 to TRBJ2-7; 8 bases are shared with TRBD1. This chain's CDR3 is CASSSQGASYEQYF. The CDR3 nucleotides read TGTGCCAGCAGCTCCCAGGGGGCATCTTACGAGCAGTACTTC.